These 3 T cell receptor beta chains were sequenced from one sample in a study of cytomegalovirus exposure and HLA in healthy donors. In the PCR, 60 Vbeta and 13 Jbeta primers were used. Produced via immunoSEQ multiplex PCR; TCRdb's table is partial and in-frame only. The sample shows approximately 120,000 clones, more than 70% of them seen only once. Sequencing input: PBMCs. The receptor set was obtained from a man aged 25 to 40 in good health and CMV-seronegative.

This clone occurred once. The chain uses TRBV5-4 and TRBJ1-5; D not resolved. The CDR3 is 13 residues long. V lost 3 bases to trimming and J lost 5 bases, with 9 bases between them. The germline V gene encodes CDR1 SGHNT and CDR2 YYREEE (reference sequence). CDR3: CASSSGGDQPQHF. The CDR3 DNA follows: TGTGCCAGCAGCTCGGGAGGAGATCAGCCCCAGCATTTT.

V and J are TRBV30 and TRBJ1-2; weak D call: TRBD1 (5 bases). With 5 bases removed from V and 6 bases from J, the gap between germline ends came to 13 bases. The CDR3 loop spans 12 amino acids. Germline loops: CDR1 GTSNPN, CDR2 SVGIG (reference sequence). CDR3 amino acids: CAWYISRDGYTF. Written as DNA, the CDR3 is TGTGCCTGGTACATTTCCAGGGATGGCTACACCTTC.

The chain links TRBV5-6 to TRBJ1-2, with 9 bases lining up with TRBD1. The germline V gene has CDR1 SGHDT and CDR2 YYEEEE. The CDR3 contains 14 residues. The V and J ends lost 7 bases and 4 bases, in that order; junction bases with no gene match: 8. The CDR3 DNA follows: TGTGCCAGCCGCCCCCAGGGACAGGGCTATGGCTACACCTTC. Protein: CASRPQGQGYGYTF. The variable domain in full, completed from reference TRBV5-6 and TRBJ1-2, reads DAGVTQSPTHLIKTRGQQVTLRCSPKSGHDTVSWYQQALGQGPQFIFQYYEEEERQRGNFPDRFSGHQFPNYSSELNVNALLLGDSALYLCASRPQGQGYGYTFGSGTRLTVV.